The text below deals with one T cell receptor beta chain. The antigen is unknown. This sample is drawn from a study of cytomegalovirus exposure and HLA in healthy donors. 60 Vbeta and 13 Jbeta primers were used in PCR. Sequencing was performed with immunoSEQ multiplex PCR; in TCRdb, only in-frame clones are kept and a portion is missing. The top ten hold about 3.8% of the sample, which has roughly 120,000 clones, 81% seen once. The CDR3 totals 15 residues. Germline V gives CDR1 KGHSH, CDR2 LQKENI. V lost 2 bases, J lost 0 bases, and 10 bases lay in between. Study-wide findings and caveats: According to an earlier analysis, most TCR beta V segments yielded productive rearrangements about 90% or about 30% of the time. An analysis was carried out later, and it reportedly showed fewer N-insertions in an Asian-associated ancestry cluster than the 666-donor mean.

The sequence was collected from a woman in her twenties or thirties in good health and CMV-seronegative. This chain joins TRBV18 and TRBJ1-2; D unresolved. The sample comprised PBMCs. The CDR3 reads CASSPGREANYGYTF. CDR3 sequence (DNA): TGTGCCAGCTCACCAGGACGGGAAGCTAACTATGGCTACACCTTC.